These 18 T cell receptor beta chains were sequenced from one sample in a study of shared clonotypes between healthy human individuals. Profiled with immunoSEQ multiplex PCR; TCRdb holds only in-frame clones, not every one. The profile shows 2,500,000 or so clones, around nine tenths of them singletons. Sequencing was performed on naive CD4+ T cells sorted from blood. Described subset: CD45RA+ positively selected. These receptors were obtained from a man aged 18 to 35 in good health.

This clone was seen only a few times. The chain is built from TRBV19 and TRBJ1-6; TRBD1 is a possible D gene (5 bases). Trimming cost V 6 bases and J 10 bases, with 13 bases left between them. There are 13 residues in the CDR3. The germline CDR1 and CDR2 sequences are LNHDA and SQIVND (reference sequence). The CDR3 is CASSRERGSPLHF. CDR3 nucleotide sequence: TGTGCCAGTAGCAGGGAAAGGGGATCACCCCTCCACTTT. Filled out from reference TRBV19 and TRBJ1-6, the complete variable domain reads DGGITQSPKYLFRKEGQNVTLSCEQNLNHDAMYWYRQDPGQGLRLIYYSQIVNDFQKGDIAEGYSVSREKKESFPLTVTSAQKNPTAFYLCASSRERGSPLHFGNGTRLTVT.

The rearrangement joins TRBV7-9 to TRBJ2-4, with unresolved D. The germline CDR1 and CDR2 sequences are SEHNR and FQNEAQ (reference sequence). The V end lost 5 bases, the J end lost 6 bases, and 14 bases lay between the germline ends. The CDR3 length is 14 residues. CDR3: CASSPMTELNIQYF. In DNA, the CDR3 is TGTGCCAGCAGCCCTATGACGGAATTAAACATTCAGTACTTC.

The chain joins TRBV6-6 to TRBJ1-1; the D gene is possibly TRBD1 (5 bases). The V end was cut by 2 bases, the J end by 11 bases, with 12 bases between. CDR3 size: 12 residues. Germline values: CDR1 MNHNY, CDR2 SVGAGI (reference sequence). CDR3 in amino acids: CASSYDRQSAFF. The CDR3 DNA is TGTGCCAGCAGTTACGACAGACAATCGGCTTTCTTT.

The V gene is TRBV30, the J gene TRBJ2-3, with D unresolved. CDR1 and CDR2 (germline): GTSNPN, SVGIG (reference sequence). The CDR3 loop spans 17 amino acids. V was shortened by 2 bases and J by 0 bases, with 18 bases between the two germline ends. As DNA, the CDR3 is TGTGCCTGGAGTCTCCCCCGGGTAGCCGCTAGCACAGATACGCAGTATTTT. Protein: CAWSLPRVAASTDTQYF.

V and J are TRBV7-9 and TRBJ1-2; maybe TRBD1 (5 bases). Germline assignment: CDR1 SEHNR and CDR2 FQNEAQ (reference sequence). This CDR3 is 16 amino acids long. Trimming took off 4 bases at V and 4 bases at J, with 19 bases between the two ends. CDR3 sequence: CASSSRSTSGGYGYTF. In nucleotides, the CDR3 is TGTGCCAGCAGCTCCCGGAGCACCTCCGGGGGCTATGGCTACACCTTC. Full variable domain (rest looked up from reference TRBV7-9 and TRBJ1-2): DTGVSQNPRHKITKRGQNVTFRCDPISEHNRLYWYRQTLGQGPEFLTYFQNEAQLEKSRLLSDRFSAERPKGSFSTLEIQRTEQGDSAMYLCASSSRSTSGGYGYTFGSGTRLTVV.

The CDR3 spells CASSFPGGANVLTF. CDR3 sequence (DNA): TGTGCCAGCAGCTTCCCGGGTGGGGCCAACGTCCTGACTTTC. The chain employs TRBV7-3 and TRBJ2-6; no firm D call. This CDR3 is built from 14 residues. Germline V CDR1 and CDR2: SGHTA, FQGTGA. With 3 bases removed from V and 3 bases from J, the gap between germline ends came to 6 bases.

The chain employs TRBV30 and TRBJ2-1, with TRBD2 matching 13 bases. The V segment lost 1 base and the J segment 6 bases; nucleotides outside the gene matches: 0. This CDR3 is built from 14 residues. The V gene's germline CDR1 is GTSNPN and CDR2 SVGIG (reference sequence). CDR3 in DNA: TGTGCCTGGAGTGGACTAGCGGGAGGCAATGAGCAGTTCTTC. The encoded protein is CAWSGLAGGNEQFF.

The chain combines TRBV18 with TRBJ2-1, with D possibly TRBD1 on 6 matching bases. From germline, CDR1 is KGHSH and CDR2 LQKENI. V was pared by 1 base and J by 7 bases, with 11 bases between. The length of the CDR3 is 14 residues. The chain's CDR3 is CASSPLTGRNEQFF. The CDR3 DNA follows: TGTGCCAGCTCACCACTTACAGGGCGTAATGAGCAGTTCTTC.

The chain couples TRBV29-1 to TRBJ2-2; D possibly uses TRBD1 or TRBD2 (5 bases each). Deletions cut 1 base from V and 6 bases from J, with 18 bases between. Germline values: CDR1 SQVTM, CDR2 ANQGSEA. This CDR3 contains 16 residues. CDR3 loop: CSVEGLGVGAPGELFF. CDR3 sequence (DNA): TGCAGCGTTGAAGGCCTCGGGGTTGGGGCCCCCGGGGAGCTGTTTTTT.

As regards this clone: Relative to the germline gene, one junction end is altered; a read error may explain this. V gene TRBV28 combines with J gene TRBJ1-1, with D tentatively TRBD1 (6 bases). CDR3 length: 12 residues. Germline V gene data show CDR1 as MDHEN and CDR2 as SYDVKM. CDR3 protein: CASRGKKTGNPF. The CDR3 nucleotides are TGTGCCAGCAGGGGTAAAAAAACAGGGAACCCTTTT.

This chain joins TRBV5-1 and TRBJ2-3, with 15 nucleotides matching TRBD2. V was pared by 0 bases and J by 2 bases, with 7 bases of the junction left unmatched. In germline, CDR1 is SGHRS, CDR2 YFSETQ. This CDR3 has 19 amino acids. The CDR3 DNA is TGCGCCAGCAGCTTGGCCGGACTAGCGGGAGGGGAGTTCACAGATACGCAGTATTTT. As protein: CASSLAGLAGGEFTDTQYF.

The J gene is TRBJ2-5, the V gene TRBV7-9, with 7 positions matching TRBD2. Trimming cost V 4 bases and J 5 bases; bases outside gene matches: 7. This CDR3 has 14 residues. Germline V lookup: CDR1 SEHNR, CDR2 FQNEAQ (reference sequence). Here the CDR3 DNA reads TGTGCCAGCAGCTCGGTTGGGGGAGGGGAGACCCAGTACTTC. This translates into CASSSVGGGETQYF.

The CDR3 loop reads CASSVNPLAGGTGELFF. Written as DNA, the CDR3 is TGTGCCAGCAGCGTAAATCCACTAGCGGGAGGAACCGGGGAGCTGTTTTTT. The V call is TRBV9, the J call TRBJ2-2; 12 nucleotides match TRBD2. V lost 1 base, J lost 5 bases, and 6 bases stayed unmatched. Germline CDR1 SGDLS, CDR2 YYNGEE. The CDR3 length is 17 residues.

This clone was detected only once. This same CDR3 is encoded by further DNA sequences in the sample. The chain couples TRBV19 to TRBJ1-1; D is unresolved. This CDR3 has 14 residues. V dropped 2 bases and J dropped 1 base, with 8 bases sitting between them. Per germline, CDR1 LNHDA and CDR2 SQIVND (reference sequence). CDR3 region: CASSIPGKNTEAFF. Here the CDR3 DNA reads TGTGCCAGTAGTATACCGGGAAAGAACACTGAAGCTTTCTTT.

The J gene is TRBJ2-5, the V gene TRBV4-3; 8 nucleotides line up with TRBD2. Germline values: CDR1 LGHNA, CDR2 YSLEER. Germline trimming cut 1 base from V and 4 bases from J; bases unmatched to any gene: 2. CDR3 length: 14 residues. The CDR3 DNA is TGCGCCAGCAGCCAAGGGGGACTAGGAGAGACCCAGTACTTC. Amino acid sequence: CASSQGGLGETQYF.

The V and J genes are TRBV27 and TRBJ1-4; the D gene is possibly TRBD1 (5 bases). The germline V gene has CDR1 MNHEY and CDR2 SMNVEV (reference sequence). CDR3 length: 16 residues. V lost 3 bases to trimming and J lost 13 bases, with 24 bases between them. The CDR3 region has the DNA TGTGCCAGCAGTTTCTTTTCTGGGCAGGGTTTTGGGGCACTGTTTTTT. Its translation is CASSFFSGQGFGALFF.

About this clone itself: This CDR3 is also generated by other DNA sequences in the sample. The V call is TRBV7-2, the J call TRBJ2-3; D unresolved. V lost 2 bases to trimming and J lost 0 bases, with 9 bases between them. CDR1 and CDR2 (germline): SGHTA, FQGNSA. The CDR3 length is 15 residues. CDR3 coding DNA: TGTGCCAGCAGCTTACGTCGATCAAGCACAGATACGCAGTATTTT. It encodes CASSLRRSSTDTQYF.

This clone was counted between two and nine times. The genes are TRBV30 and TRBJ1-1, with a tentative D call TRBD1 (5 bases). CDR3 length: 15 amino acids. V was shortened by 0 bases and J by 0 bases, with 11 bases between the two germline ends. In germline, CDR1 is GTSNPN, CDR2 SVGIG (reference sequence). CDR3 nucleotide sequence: TGTGCCTGGAGTGTTGCCAGGGCCATGAACACTGAAGCTTTCTTT. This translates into CAWSVARAMNTEAFF.